The rows below give T cell receptor beta chains drawn from one sample of a study of blood T cell repertoires in COVID-19. Some clones are missing from TCRdb's copy, which holds only in-frame ones; the method was immunoSEQ multiplex PCR. The sample has about 250,000 clones, under 90% seen once. The specimen was PBMCs or T cells enriched from blood (not recorded which). These receptors were obtained from a man between 18 and 35 years old who had recovered from COVID-19. The CDR3 runs from the conserved cysteine through the conserved F or W. D genes are given only for firm matches. Clone sizes are given selectively: once, few, many, or a class where the clone is expanded.

J gene: TRBJ1-1
V gene: TRBV5-4
clone size: -
D gene: -
CDR3 DNA: TGTGCCAGCAGCTTCCGGGGGGCTGACACTGAAGCTTTCTTT
CDR3 protein: CASSFRGADTEAFF

J gene: TRBJ1-2
V gene: TRBV10-3
clone size: -
D gene: TRBD1
CDR3 DNA: TGTGCCATCACCGGGGACAGGGAGGGCTATGGCTACACCTTC
CDR3 protein: CAITGDREGYGYTF

J gene: TRBJ2-1
V gene: TRBV10-1
clone size: -
D gene: TRBD2
CDR3 DNA: TGCGCCAGCAGTGAGTCGAGTCTAGCGGGCAATGAGCAGTTCTTC
CDR3 protein: CASSESSLAGNEQFF

J gene: TRBJ2-3
V gene: TRBV3-1/TRBV3-2
clone size: -
D gene: TRBD2
CDR3 DNA: TGTGCCAGCAGCCGGACTAGCGGGGGCACAGATACGCAGTATTTT
CDR3 protein: CASSRTSGGTDTQYF

J gene: TRBJ2-5
V gene: TRBV6-1
clone size: -
D gene: -
CDR3 DNA: TGTGCCAGCAGTGAAGTTTCAGGGCAAGAGACCCAGTACTTC
CDR3 protein: CASSEVSGQETQYF

J gene: TRBJ2-7
V gene: TRBV7-8
clone size: -
D gene: TRBD2
CDR3 DNA: TGTGCCAGCAGCTTAGGTCGGACTAGCGGCTACGAGCAGTACTTC
CDR3 protein: CASSLGRTSGYEQYF

J gene: TRBJ1-2
V gene: TRBV5-8
clone size: -
D gene: -
CDR3 DNA: TGTGCCAGCGGGGGCCGCGGCATCTATGGCTACACCTTC
CDR3 protein: CASGGRGIYGYTF

J gene: TRBJ2-1
V gene: TRBV11-3
clone size: -
D gene: TRBD2
CDR3 DNA: TGTGCCAGCAGCCCAGCGGGAGCTTCCTACAATGAGCAGTTCTTC
CDR3 protein: CASSPAGASYNEQFF

J gene: TRBJ1-1
V gene: TRBV25-1
clone size: -
D gene: -
CDR3 DNA: TGTGCCAGCAGTGGACAGGTTTTGAACACTGAAGCTTTCTTT
CDR3 protein: CASSGQVLNTEAFF

J gene: TRBJ1-1
V gene: TRBV7-9
clone size: -
D gene: -
CDR3 DNA: TGTGCCAGCAGCGAGGCGATGCTTGAAGCTTTCTTT
CDR3 protein: CASSEAMLEAFF

J gene: TRBJ2-2
V gene: TRBV14
clone size: -
D gene: -
CDR3 DNA: TGTGCCAGCAGCCAAGACTGGGAGCTGTTTTTT
CDR3 protein: CASSQDWELFF

J gene: TRBJ2-3
V gene: TRBV9
clone size: once
D gene: TRBD2
CDR3 DNA: TGTGCCAGCAGCGCGATAGGAGCTAGCGGACCCACAGATACGCAGTATTTT
CDR3 protein: CASSAIGASGPTDTQYF

J gene: TRBJ1-1
V gene: TRBV19
clone size: once
D gene: TRBD1
CDR3 DNA: TGTGCCAGTAGTATAGACACGGGACAGGGGGCTTTCTTT
CDR3 protein: CASSIDTGQGAFF

J gene: TRBJ1-2
V gene: TRBV5-1
clone size: -
D gene: TRBD1
CDR3 DNA: TGCGCCAGCAGCCAATCACAGGAGGGGGCCTATGGCTACACCTTC
CDR3 protein: CASSQSQEGAYGYTF

J gene: TRBJ2-3
V gene: TRBV9
clone size: -
D gene: TRBD2
CDR3 DNA: TGTGCCAGCAGCGTAGGCCTAGCGGTCACAGATACGCAGTATTTT
CDR3 protein: CASSVGLAVTDTQYF

J gene: TRBJ2-7
V gene: TRBV19
clone size: -
D gene: -
CDR3 DNA: TGTGCCAGTACCAATGGTGGGGGGTTGTATCCCTACGAGCAGTACTTC
CDR3 protein: CASTNGGGLYPYEQYF

J gene: TRBJ2-3
V gene: TRBV5-1
clone size: -
D gene: TRBD2
CDR3 DNA: TGCGCCAGCAGCTCGGCGCTAGCGGGAGCTGCAGATACGCAGTATTTT
CDR3 protein: CASSSALAGAADTQYF

J gene: TRBJ2-7
V gene: TRBV5-1
clone size: few
D gene: -
CDR3 DNA: TGCGCCAGCAGTCCCTCAGGAGGAGGGATCTACGAGCAGTACTTC
CDR3 protein: CASSPSGGGIYEQYF

J gene: TRBJ1-4
V gene: TRBV28
clone size: -
D gene: -
CDR3 DNA: TGTGCCAGCAGTTCCTACCCTGCCCCAACTAATGAAAAACTGTTTTTT
CDR3 protein: CASSSYPAPTNEKLFF

J gene: TRBJ1-2
V gene: TRBV30
clone size: -
D gene: -
CDR3 DNA: TGTGCCGGCGGCCCTTATGGCTACACCTTC
CDR3 protein: CAGGPYGYTF

J gene: TRBJ2-5
V gene: TRBV19
clone size: -
D gene: -
CDR3 DNA: TGTGCCAGTACCTCTTATACCGTGGGAGGCCAAGAGACCCAGTACTTC
CDR3 protein: CASTSYTVGGQETQYF

J gene: TRBJ2-5
V gene: TRBV3-1/TRBV3-2
clone size: -
D gene: -
CDR3 DNA: TGTGCCAGCAGCCAAGATTTAGCGTTTTCAGAGACCCAGTACTTC
CDR3 protein: CASSQDLAFSETQYF

J gene: TRBJ1-5
V gene: TRBV7-8
clone size: -
D gene: -
CDR3 DNA: TGTGCCAGCAGCTCCAGCCCGGACAGAAATAGCAATCAGCCCCAGCATTTT
CDR3 protein: CASSSSPDRNSNQPQHF

J gene: TRBJ2-1
V gene: TRBV10-3
clone size: -
D gene: TRBD2
CDR3 DNA: TGTGCCATCGCCCCGGGACTAGCGGGGGGGCCCGTGGCCAATGAGCAGTTCTTC
CDR3 protein: CAIAPGLAGGPVANEQFF

J gene: TRBJ1-2
V gene: TRBV19
clone size: -
D gene: -
CDR3 DNA: TGTGCCAGTAGTAAGGGAGTTACTAACTATGGCTACACCTTC
CDR3 protein: CASSKGVTNYGYTF

J gene: TRBJ2-1
V gene: TRBV28
clone size: -
D gene: -
CDR3 DNA: TGTGCCAGCTCTGGGGGGGCTCGAGATGAGCAGTTCTTC
CDR3 protein: CASSGGARDEQFF

J gene: TRBJ1-2
V gene: TRBV3-1/TRBV3-2
clone size: -
D gene: -
CDR3 DNA: TGTGCCAGCAGCGGTCTTGCCGGTATTTACTATGGCTACACCTTC
CDR3 protein: CASSGLAGIYYGYTF

J gene: TRBJ1-2
V gene: TRBV29-1
clone size: few
D gene: TRBD1
CDR3 DNA: TGCAGTACAAGGGGACAGACTAACTATGGCTACACCTTC
CDR3 protein: CSTRGQTNYGYTF

J gene: TRBJ2-5
V gene: TRBV5-1
clone size: -
D gene: TRBD2
CDR3 DNA: TGCGCCAGCAGCTCTAGCGGGGAGCAAGAGACCCAGTACTTC
CDR3 protein: CASSSSGEQETQYF

J gene: TRBJ1-2
V gene: TRBV6-5
clone size: -
D gene: -
CDR3 DNA: TGTGCCAGCAGTAGACCGGGAATCGGCTACACCTTC
CDR3 protein: CASSRPGIGYTF

J gene: TRBJ2-3
V gene: TRBV5-4
clone size: -
D gene: TRBD2
CDR3 DNA: TGTGCCAGCAGCTTCTCGCGGGGGGGCACAGATACGCAGTATTTT
CDR3 protein: CASSFSRGGTDTQYF

J gene: TRBJ1-2
V gene: TRBV12-3/TRBV12-4
clone size: -
D gene: -
CDR3 DNA: TGTGCCAGCAGTCAAGGGGTGTATGGCTACACCTTC
CDR3 protein: CASSQGVYGYTF

J gene: TRBJ1-2
V gene: TRBV5-6
clone size: -
D gene: TRBD1
CDR3 DNA: TGTGCCAGCAGCTTACAGGGGGCCTCCGCTAACTATGGCTACACCTTC
CDR3 protein: CASSLQGASANYGYTF

J gene: TRBJ2-1
V gene: TRBV19
clone size: once
D gene: -
CDR3 DNA: TGTGCCAGTAGTATGGTGGAGTACAATGAGCAGTTCTTC
CDR3 protein: CASSMVEYNEQFF

J gene: TRBJ2-7
V gene: TRBV4-1
clone size: -
D gene: TRBD2
CDR3 DNA: TGCGCCAGCAGCCCTTTCGGACTAGCGGGATCCTACGAGCAGTACTTC
CDR3 protein: CASSPFGLAGSYEQYF

J gene: TRBJ2-7
V gene: TRBV6-5
clone size: -
D gene: TRBD1
CDR3 DNA: TGTGCCAGCAGACGAGACAGGGTTCTTGACTACGAGCAGTACTTC
CDR3 protein: CASRRDRVLDYEQYF

J gene: TRBJ1-1
V gene: TRBV30
clone size: -
D gene: TRBD1
CDR3 DNA: TGTGCCTGGAGTGAACCCGACAGGGAGTTTCGGAGGGCTGAAGCTTTCTTT
CDR3 protein: CAWSEPDREFRRAEAFF

J gene: TRBJ2-7
V gene: TRBV2
clone size: -
D gene: -
CDR3 DNA: TGTGCCAGCAGTGAAGGAGGATCGGGTTACGAGCAGTACTTC
CDR3 protein: CASSEGGSGYEQYF

J gene: TRBJ1-5
V gene: TRBV12-3/TRBV12-4
clone size: -
D gene: TRBD1
CDR3 DNA: TGTGCCAGCAGGGGACAGGGTGATCAGCCCCAGCATTTT
CDR3 protein: CASRGQGDQPQHF

J gene: TRBJ1-5
V gene: TRBV28
clone size: -
D gene: -
CDR3 DNA: TGTGCCAGCAGTTTATATCGGACTTATAGCAATCAGCCCCAGCATTTT
CDR3 protein: CASSLYRTYSNQPQHF